This entry lists 15 T cell receptor beta chains sequenced from one sample in a study of T-cell reconstitution after alpha-beta-depleted transplantation in children. Construction of the TCRbeta library involved unique molecular identifiers. One entry per CDR3 protein, called by TCRdb with MiXCR from the PCR reads. Among around 340,000 distinct CDR3 sequences listed, 13% were seen once. The sequences come from PBMCs, collected from the stem cell graft. The receptor source for this set is a human donor who donated a stem cell graft to a child with Fanconi anemia.

The chain joins TRBV29-1 to TRBJ2-1, with a possible D match to TRBD2 (6 bases). This CDR3 is built from 16 residues. Trimming removed 7 bases at V and 6 bases at J, with 25 bases between. In germline, CDR1 is SQVTM, CDR2 ANQGSEA. CDR3 bases: TGCAGCGCTACCAAGTCCCGGGGGAAGCGGTCCAATGAGCAGTTCTTC. This codes for CSATKSRGKRSNEQFF.

The genes are TRBV6-5 and TRBJ2-6, with no clear D. The V and J ends lost 8 bases and 2 bases respectively, with 4 bases between them. The length of the CDR3 is 12 residues. Germline CDR1 MNHEY, CDR2 SVGAGI. This chain's CDR3 is CASSTGANVLTF. DNA of the CDR3: TGTGCCAGCTCTACTGGGGCCAACGTCCTGACTTTC.

This chain links TRBV11-2 with TRBJ2-7; D is possibly TRBD1 (5 bases). CDR3 length: 13 amino acids. With 6 bases removed from V and 4 bases from J, the gap between germline ends came to 13 bases. Germline V lookup: CDR1 SGHAT, CDR2 FQNNGV. The CDR3 sequence is CASSRGREYEQYF. CDR3 coding DNA: TGTGCCAGCAGTAGGGGCAGGGAATACGAGCAGTACTTC.

The chain carries TRBV7-2 and TRBJ2-2, with D possibly matching TRBD1 (5 bases). The CDR3 extends over 16 amino acids. Germline V CDR1 and CDR2: SGHTA, FQGNSA. V was trimmed by 2 bases and J by 0 bases, leaving 10 bases between them. The CDR3 protein is CASSLSGRANTGELFF. In nucleotides, the CDR3 is TGTGCCAGCAGCTTATCTGGCAGGGCGAACACCGGGGAGCTGTTTTTT.

This clonotype came up a few times. The chain joins TRBV30 to TRBJ1-3, with 9 bases aligning to TRBD1. The CDR3 is 15 residues long. The V segment lost 3 bases and the J segment 1 base; nucleotides outside the gene matches: 4. CDR1 and CDR2 (germline): GTSNPN, SVGIG (reference sequence). CDR3: CAWRIQGASGNTIYF. The CDR3 DNA follows: TGTGCCTGGAGGATACAGGGGGCATCTGGAAACACCATATATTTT. Combining the CDR3 with reference TRBV30 and TRBJ1-3 gives the whole variable domain SQTIHQWPATLVQPVGSPLSLECTVEGTSNPNLYWYRQAAGRGLQLLFYSVGIGQISSEVPQNLSASRPQDRQFILSSKKLLLSDSGFYLCAWRIQGASGNTIYFGEGSWLTVV.

This sequence joins TRBV18 and TRBJ1-5; no clear D. The CDR3 contains 13 residues. Germline V CDR1 and CDR2: KGHSH, LQKENI. Trimming took off 2 bases at V and 6 bases at J, with 8 bases between the two ends. The DNA of the CDR3 is TGTGCCAGCTCACCAGGGGATCGTCAGCCCCAGCATTTT. This gives the protein CASSPGDRQPQHF.

The sample holds a few counts of this clonotype. DNA for the CDR3: TGTGCCAGCGCGGGACTAGCGAACAACAATGAGCAGTTCTTC. Residues: CASAGLANNNEQFF. This chain links TRBV18 with TRBJ2-1, with TRBD2 identical over 10 bases. The germline V gene encodes CDR1 KGHSH and CDR2 LQKENI. The CDR3 loop spans 14 amino acids. J was trimmed by 5 bases and V by 8 bases; bases with no gene match: 6.

CDR3 amino acids: CASSRPHTGELFF. CDR3 sequence (DNA): TGTGCCAGTAGTAGGCCCCACACCGGGGAGCTGTTTTTT. J is TRBJ2-2 and V is TRBV19; D remains ambiguous. From germline, CDR1 is LNHDA and CDR2 SQIVND (reference sequence). The CDR3 is 13 amino acids. V gave up 4 bases and J gave up 3 bases, with 6 bases separating them.

This clonotype was counted a few times. The V call is TRBV3-1, the J call TRBJ2-2; 7 bases fit TRBD1. The length of the CDR3 is 17 residues. Per germline, CDR1 LGHDT and CDR2 YNNKEL (reference sequence). The V and J ends lost 1 base and 6 bases, in that order; junction bases with no gene match: 11. CDR3 DNA: TGTGCCAGCAGCCAAGCCATTCACAGGGGTTGGCCCGGGGAGCTGTTTTTT. It is translated as CASSQAIHRGWPGELFF.

This clonotype showed up many times. This sequence joins TRBV6-1 and TRBJ2-3; D not certain. The CDR3 is 13 residues long. V shed 2 bases and J shed 4 bases, with 7 bases lying between them. Germline V CDR1 and CDR2: MNHNS, SASEGT. The CDR3 bases are TGTGCCAGCAGTGAATACGGAGCAGATACGCAGTATTTT. Translating it yields CASSEYGADTQYF.

The gene calls are TRBV5-1 and TRBJ2-1, with D uncertain. V lost 0 bases and J lost 7, with 8 bases in between. The CDR3 runs 13 residues. Germline loops: CDR1 SGHRS, CDR2 YFSETQ. The CDR3 region has the DNA TGCGCCAGCAGCTTGGAGGGCCATAATGAGCAGTTCTTC. Encoded protein: CASSLEGHNEQFF.

Only a few counts were recorded for this clonotype. The chain has TRBV3-1 and TRBJ1-2; D perhaps matches TRBD1 (6 bases). The CDR3 spans 13 residues. CDR1 and CDR2 (germline): LGHDT, YNNKEL (reference sequence). V lost 0 bases and J 6 bases, leaving 8 bases between the germline ends. CDR3 sequence: CASSQDRTDGYTF. The CDR3 DNA follows: TGTGCCAGCAGCCAAGATAGGACAGATGGCTACACCTTC.

V usage is TRBV21-1 and J usage is TRBJ2-7; the D call in the table, TRBD1, was not verified against the DNA. TRBV21-1 is a documented pseudogene. The CDR3 extends over 21 amino acids. The CDR3 region has the DNA TGTGCCAGCAGCAAAATCCCTGGAAGTTTTCTCGCCAGGCCTGTAGACTACGAGCAGTACTTC. Encoded protein: CASSKIPGSFLARPVDYEQYF.

The CDR3 loop reads CASSLAGTGGTEAFF. For the CDR3, the DNA is TGTGCCAGCAGTTTAGCCGGGACAGGGGGCACTGAAGCTTTCTTT. This sequence joins TRBV12-3 or TRBV12-4 and TRBJ1-1; TRBD1 aligns across 11 bases. The CDR3 contains 15 residues. The V segment lost 0 bases and the J segment 4 bases; nucleotides outside the gene matches: 1.

The CDR3 loop is CAWSAGTGEYEQYF. CDR3 DNA: TGTGCCTGGAGTGCCGGGACAGGGGAATACGAGCAGTACTTC. The chain links TRBV30 to TRBJ2-7; 10 bases map to TRBD1. Unmatched junction bases numbered 4, after V lost 1 base and J lost 4 bases. The CDR3 has 14 amino acids. Germline V gene sequence: CDR1 GTSNPN, CDR2 SVGIG (reference sequence).